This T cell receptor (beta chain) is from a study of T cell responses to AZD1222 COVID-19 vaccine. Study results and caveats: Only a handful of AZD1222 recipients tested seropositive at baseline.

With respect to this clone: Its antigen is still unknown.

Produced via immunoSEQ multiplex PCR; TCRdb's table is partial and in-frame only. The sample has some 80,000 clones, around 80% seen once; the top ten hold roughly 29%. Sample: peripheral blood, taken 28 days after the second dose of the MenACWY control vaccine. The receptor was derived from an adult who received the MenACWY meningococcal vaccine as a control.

CDR3 residues: CASRLDSFEAFF. As DNA, the CDR3 is TGTGCCAGCAGACTGGACAGCTTTGAAGCTTTCTTT. The rearrangement links TRBV2 to TRBJ1-1, with D possibly matching TRBD1 (6 bases). The CDR3 is 12 residues long. Germline CDR1 reads SNHLY; CDR2 reads FYNNEI. Trimming removed 6 bases at V and 7 bases at J, with 12 bases between.